The source of this TCR beta chain is a study of blood T cell repertoires in COVID-19 (dated by TCRdb to the early 2020s). Broadly, across the study: The collaborator samples originated in the United States, Italy and Spain and spanned the acute and convalescent phases of COVID-19. The material from the prospective study consisted of cDNA or gDNA derived from T cells, B-cell-depleted T cells, or PBMCs. HLA class I and class II types, where available, came from metadata supplied by the sample provider rather than from assay-based typing. The repertoires were released in a freely available public database intended as a resource for research on the immune response to SARS-CoV-2. Deeply sampled blood TCRbeta repertoires from subjects exposed to, actively infected with, or recovered from COVID-19 were included in the dataset. Nearly every sample came with metadata listing a de-identified subject ID, COVID-19 status, age in years and sex. The samples were drawn from two sources: the first 160 participants of the ongoing ImmuneRACE study, and 950 to 1,500 subjects contributed by 6 global collaborators. Study-wide conclusions, independent of this receptor: The quantity of clinical and demographic metadata differed by source and by participant and was supplied without curation.

The CDR3 runs 16 residues from the cysteine to the phenylalanine. The only DNA kept is the CDR3, 48 bases in frame from the first base. CDR1 and CDR2, looked up from the germline V gene (reference sequence), are SGHAT and FQDESV. Compared with germline, V lacks 7 bases and J lacks 7 bases; bases without a gene match: 14. The immunoSEQ Assay, a bias-controlled multiplex PCR, was used to amplify TCRbeta CDR3 regions from genomic DNA. The source study handled its data this way. Within the assay, amplification of reference gene primers was used to estimate how many nucleated cells each sample contained. Sequence reads were collapsed and filtered to measure the absolute abundance of every unique TCRbeta CDR3 rearrangement. For each sample, productive Simpson clonality was calculated as the square root of Simpson's diversity index across productive rearrangements. The table comes from immuneACCESS by way of TCRdb, which keeps in-frame sequences with V and J called. Part of the clones is missing from these tables; in studies checked, under half for an unresolved V gene and the rest for unknown reasons. V and J calls and clone size are those listed in that table; D and trimming were worked out from the DNA. The table for this sample lists about 250,000 clones; roughly 85% of them were counted only once. The ten top clones hold about 9.1% of the sample.

Participants in the prospective study were aged roughly 18 to 89 years, lived in 20 to 25 United States geographic areas, and enrolled through a virtual design. In the prospective study, cohorts were assigned on the basis of participant-reported clinical history obtained from a screening survey and a study questionnaire. In the prospective study, mobile phlebotomists collected whole blood, serum and a nasopharyngeal or oropharyngeal swab from each participant. Prospective study participants could optionally give additional blood draws and questionnaires over an approximately 2-month period. Before DNA extraction, prospective study blood samples were shipped either frozen or at room temperature. For this clone: It has no known antigen specificity. No much larger clone exists at a distance of one base, and base qualities are not known.

Source material: PBMCs or T cells enriched from blood (not recorded which). Here the chain combines TRBV11-1 and TRBJ2-1; TRBD1 fits 9 bases in the junction. The clonotype was recovered from a woman aged 45-59 years with acute COVID-19. The encoded CDR3 is CASIYRDRVSRNEQFF. The bases read TGTGCCAGCATCTATAGGGACAGGGTAAGTAGAAATGAGCAGTTCTTC.